This passage covers 30 T cell receptor beta chains from one sample sequenced in a study of T cells in localized non-small cell lung cancer (dated by TCRdb to about 2020). Libraries came from the immunoSEQ multiplex PCR assay. Entries here come from immuneACCESS through TCRdb and include only in-frame sequences with V and J called. Some clones fail to appear in such tables; in the studies checked, an unresolved V gene covers under half of the shortfall, and the cause of the remainder is unknown. Here the sample has roughly 30,000 clones; more than 70% occur a single time. The top ten hold under 5.5% of the sample. The specimen comprised peripheral blood, sampled before any cancer treatment. The receptor set was obtained from a woman between 35 and 70 years old with stage I lung adenocarcinoma.

This clone was found once. This may arise from a read error, as a much more abundant clone is one base away. V and J are TRBV27 and TRBJ1-6, with TRBD1 as a possible D gene (6 bases). Germline lookup yields CDR1 MNHEY and CDR2 SMNVEV (reference sequence). The CDR3 extends over 17 amino acids. V lost 7 bases and J 3 bases, leaving 19 bases between the germline ends. The CDR3 nucleotides are TGTGCCAGCACTTCTACGGGGGGGCTTATCTATAATTCACCCCTCCACTTT. This translates into CASTSTGGLIYNSPLHF.

This clone appeared a few times. The chain is built from TRBV10-3 and TRBJ1-2, with no clear D. In germline, CDR1 is ENHRY, CDR2 SYGVKD. V dropped 3 bases and J dropped 1 base, with 15 bases sitting between them. The CDR3 sequence is 16 residues long. In DNA form, the CDR3 reads TGTGCCATCAGTGAAGGACGGGAGAACATTAACTATGGCTACACCTTC. Translation gives CAISEGRENINYGYTF.

The chain uses TRBV27 and TRBJ1-1, with TRBD1 identical over 8 bases. This CDR3 region has 17 residues. The germline gives CDR1 MNHEY, CDR2 SMNVEV (reference sequence). Unmatched junction bases numbered 12, after V lost 2 bases and J lost 4 bases. The CDR3 sequence is CASSLHYGTGKGTEAFF. The CDR3 DNA is TGTGCCAGCAGTTTACATTACGGGACAGGAAAGGGCACTGAAGCTTTCTTT.

The CDR3 is CASSPRDRGRDTQYF. CDR3 coding DNA: TGCGCCAGCAGCCCCCGGGACAGGGGTAGAGATACGCAGTATTTT. This rearrangement joins TRBV5-1 to TRBJ2-3; 10 bases line up with TRBD1. CDR1 is SGHRS, CDR2 YFSETQ, per germline. Trimming took 4 bases from V and 5 from J; bases not matched to a gene: 7. The CDR3 extends over 15 amino acids.

This clone was seen a handful of times. The chain employs TRBV28 and TRBJ1-2; the D gene is possibly TRBD1 (5 bases). CDR3 size: 14 residues. Germline CDR1 reads MDHEN; CDR2 reads SYDVKM. With 1 base removed from V and 4 bases from J, the gap between germline ends came to 10 bases. This chain's CDR3 is CASSLLGGSYGYTF. The CDR3 DNA sequence: TGTGCCAGCAGTTTATTGGGGGGAAGCTATGGCTACACCTTC.

The chain employs TRBV13 and TRBJ2-7; 12 nucleotides match TRBD2. The CDR3 extends over 15 amino acids. CDR1 PRHDT and CDR2 FYEKMQ come from the germline V gene (reference sequence). The trim removed 5 bases at V and 5 bases at J, leaving 7 bases unmatched. The CDR3: CASSTRTSGDNEQYF. As DNA, the CDR3 is TGTGCCAGCAGCACGAGGACTAGCGGGGATAACGAGCAGTACTTC.

The rearrangement joins TRBV19 to TRBJ2-2, with 10 bases aligning to TRBD1. This CDR3 has 13 amino acids. The ends lost 10 bases at V and 4 bases at J; junction bases unmatched: 3. Germline assignment: CDR1 LNHDA and CDR2 SQIVND (reference sequence). The CDR3 protein is CATDRGPTGELFF. CDR3 sequence (DNA): TGTGCCACAGACAGGGGGCCCACCGGGGAGCTGTTTTTT.

This chain uses TRBV19 with TRBJ1-1; D is unresolved. Germline loops: CDR1 LNHDA, CDR2 SQIVND (reference sequence). Trimming removed 8 bases at V and 5 bases at J, with 15 bases between. There are 13 residues in the CDR3. DNA for the CDR3: TGTGCCAGTTTCGGTGAGTTGCGGACTGAAGCTTTCTTT. The encoded protein is CASFGELRTEAFF.

This chain links TRBV19 with TRBJ1-1; D not certain. V lost 5 bases to trimming and J lost 5 bases, with 9 bases between them. The CDR3 runs 12 residues. CDR1 is LNHDA, CDR2 SQIVND, per germline (reference sequence). The CDR3 DNA reads as TGTGCCAGTAGTCGATTTGGTACTGAAGCTTTCTTT. Translating it yields CASSRFGTEAFF.

The chain links TRBV7-2 to TRBJ2-5; TRBD2 aligns across 10 bases. Germline lookup yields CDR1 SGHTA and CDR2 FQGNSA. This CDR3 has 17 residues. Germline trimming cut 0 bases from V and 2 bases from J; bases unmatched to any gene: 6. For the CDR3, the DNA is TGTGCCAGCAGCTTAGCGGAACTAGCGGGGCGACAAGAGACCCAGTACTTC. The encoded protein is CASSLAELAGRQETQYF.

The genes are TRBV4-3 and TRBJ1-4, with a tentative D call TRBD1 (6 bases). The CDR3 has 15 residues. The ends were cut back, 1 base at V and 5 bases at J, with 11 bases in the middle. The germline V gene encodes CDR1 LGHNA and CDR2 YSLEER. CDR3 in DNA: TGCGCCAGCAGCCAAGCAAGGGGGTTGAATGAAAAACTGTTTTTT. Its protein is CASSQARGLNEKLFF.

This clone was detected only once. V is TRBV6-6 and J is TRBJ2-7, with 9 bases matching TRBD1. Germline lookup yields CDR1 MNHNY and CDR2 SVGAGI (reference sequence). Trimming at V came to 5 bases and at J to 4 bases, leaving 9 bases not matched to a gene. CDR3 length: 15 residues. DNA for the CDR3: TGTGCCAGCAGTGGGGGGACAGGGAATTATTACGAGCAGTACTTC. Translation: CASSGGTGNYYEQYF.

The rearrangement uses TRBV19 and TRBJ1-1; D gene uncertain. The ends were cut back, 10 bases at V and 0 bases at J, with 15 bases in the middle. CDR1 is LNHDA, CDR2 SQIVND, per germline (reference sequence). The CDR3 loop spans 14 amino acids. The CDR3 nucleotides are TGTGCCACCTCCGGGTTCCCGATGAACACTGAAGCTTTCTTT. This encodes CATSGFPMNTEAFF.

The V call is TRBV7-9, the J call TRBJ1-5, with D perhaps matching TRBD1 (6 bases). Germline V gene sequence: CDR1 SEHNR, CDR2 FQNEAQ (reference sequence). Trimming cost V 5 bases and J 2 bases, with 16 bases left between them. The CDR3 runs to 16 residues. CDR3 protein: CASSPSGRGGNQPQHF. The CDR3 DNA is TGTGCCAGCAGCCCCTCGGGCAGGGGCGGCAATCAGCCCCAGCATTTT.

The V call is TRBV7-2, the J call TRBJ1-2; D unclear. This CDR3 is 13 amino acids long. V was cut by 1 base and J by 7 bases, with 10 bases left in between. Germline assignment: CDR1 SGHTA and CDR2 FQGNSA. The CDR3 bases are TGTGCCAGCAGCTTAGGGCAGGAAGGTGGCTACACCTTC. Protein sequence: CASSLGQEGGYTF.

This clone is labeled medium-sized. The chain employs TRBV30 and TRBJ2-2, with TRBD1 as a possible D gene (5 bases). The CDR3 covers 13 residues. Germline assignment: CDR1 GTSNPN and CDR2 SVGIG (reference sequence). V gave up 2 bases and J gave up 3 bases, with 7 bases separating them. This CDR3 is CAWSLGDTGELFF. Here the CDR3 DNA reads TGTGCCTGGAGTTTAGGGGACACCGGGGAGCTGTTTTTT.

This clone was observed a single time. V is TRBV11-1 and J is TRBJ2-1, with no clear D. This CDR3 has 15 amino acids. Germline values: CDR1 SGHAT, CDR2 FQDESV (reference sequence). Trimming took off 1 base at V and 2 bases at J, with 9 bases between the two ends. CDR3 residues: CASSLVGLTYNEQFF. CDR3 nucleotide sequence: TGTGCCAGCAGCTTAGTCGGGCTGACCTACAATGAGCAGTTCTTC.

The chain is built from TRBV5-1 and TRBJ1-2; D ambiguous. The CDR3 is 15 residues long. The germline CDR1 and CDR2 sequences are SGHRS and YFSETQ. V was cut by 4 bases and J by 2 bases, with 15 bases left in between. In DNA, the CDR3 is TGCGCCAGCAGCCCCAGTTTTGGAGGGAACTATGGCTACACCTTC. This encodes CASSPSFGGNYGYTF.

CDR3 protein: CASSPGLRNTEAFF. The CDR3 DNA reads TGTGCCAGCAGCCCGGGCCTCAGGAACACTGAAGCTTTCTTT. The chain combines TRBV13 with TRBJ1-1; D gene uncertain. This CDR3 is 14 amino acids long. Germline CDR1 and CDR2: PRHDT and FYEKMQ (reference sequence). V was pared by 5 bases and J by 1 base, with 11 bases between.

V is TRBV7-2 and J is TRBJ2-5; D possibly matches TRBD1 or TRBD2 (6 bases each). Germline V CDR1 and CDR2: SGHTA, FQGNSA. The CDR3 is 13 amino acids. The germline V and J ends were trimmed by 6 bases and 2 bases, with 10 bases remaining between them. In nucleotides, the CDR3 is TGTGCCAGCAGTGGGGGGCCACAAGAGACCCAGTACTTC. Its protein product is CASSGGPQETQYF. Together with reference TRBV7-2 and TRBJ2-5, the CDR3 gives the full variable domain: GAGVSQSPSNKVTEKGKDVELRCDPISGHTALYWYRQSLGQGLEFLIYFQGNSAPDKSGLPSDRFSAERTGGSVSTLTIQRTQQEDSAVYLCASSGGPQETQYFGPGTRLLVL.

Comments on this clone: Other DNA sequences from this sample encode an identical CDR3 as well. The chain has TRBV19 and TRBJ2-5, with D possibly matching TRBD2 (5 bases). The CDR3 totals 14 residues. Deletions cut 1 base from V and 2 bases from J, with 8 bases between. CDR1 is LNHDA, CDR2 SQIVND, per germline (reference sequence). This CDR3 reads CASSIGGLQETQYF. The CDR3 nucleotides read TGTGCCAGTAGTATAGGAGGACTTCAAGAGACCCAGTACTTC. The full variable domain, completed using reference TRBV19 and TRBJ2-5, is DGGITQSPKYLFRKEGQNVTLSCEQNLNHDAMYWYRQDPGQGLRLIYYSQIVNDFQKGDIAEGYSVSREKKESFPLTVTSAQKNPTAFYLCASSIGGLQETQYFGPGTRLLVL.

The CDR3 bases are TGTGCCAGCAACTTTGGGAATTCACCCCTCCACTTT. Translated, it gives CASNFGNSPLHF. V usage is TRBV7-2 and J usage is TRBJ1-6; D not resolved. Germline CDR1 reads SGHTA; CDR2 reads FQGNSA. V lost 7 bases and J 7 bases, leaving 8 bases between the germline ends. This CDR3 has 12 residues.

The V gene is TRBV19, the J gene TRBJ1-6, with D possibly TRBD1 on 6 matching bases. Germline-derived CDR1 and CDR2 are LNHDA and SQIVND (reference sequence). CDR3 length: 15 amino acids. Between the trimmed V and J ends, which lost 2 bases and 8 bases, there was a span of 13 bases. The CDR3 sequence is CASSIRRGAYSPLHF. The CDR3 DNA reads TGTGCCAGTAGTATAAGAAGGGGGGCCTATTCACCCCTCCACTTT. Full variable domain (rest looked up from reference TRBV19 and TRBJ1-6): DGGITQSPKYLFRKEGQNVTLSCEQNLNHDAMYWYRQDPGQGLRLIYYSQIVNDFQKGDIAEGYSVSREKKESFPLTVTSAQKNPTAFYLCASSIRRGAYSPLHFGNGTRLTVT.

The V and J genes are TRBV11-2 and TRBJ2-3; 11 bases map to TRBD2. Germline V CDR1 and CDR2: SGHAT, FQNNGV. CDR3 size: 16 residues. V was pared by 5 bases and J by 3 bases, with 7 bases of the junction left unmatched. Written as DNA, the CDR3 is TGTGCCAGCAGCCAAAGTAGCGGGGGGGGAACAGATACGCAGTATTTT. It translates to CASSQSSGGGTDTQYF.

The chain couples TRBV6-1 to TRBJ1-2; D call uncertain. The CDR3 is 13 residues long. The V and J ends lost 2 bases and 4 bases respectively, with 8 bases between them. Germline values: CDR1 MNHNS, CDR2 SASEGT. The CDR3 loop is CASSEPRAYGYTF. In nucleotides, the CDR3 is TGTGCCAGCAGTGAACCTCGCGCCTATGGCTACACCTTC.

This chain joins TRBV5-6 and TRBJ1-2; D gene ambiguous. Germline V gene data show CDR1 as SGHDT and CDR2 as YYEEEE. The V end was cut by 4 bases, the J end by 2 bases, with 18 bases between. This CDR3 spans 16 amino acids. The CDR3 is CASSRTGPFPNYGYTF. CDR3 DNA sequence: TGTGCCAGCAGCCGAACCGGCCCATTCCCGAACTATGGCTACACCTTC.

This chain links TRBV6-5 with TRBJ1-5; D is uncertain. CDR1 is MNHEY, CDR2 SVGAGI, per germline. Trimming shortened V by 4 bases and J by 4 bases, and 8 bases separated the two germline ends. The CDR3 runs 13 residues. The CDR3 region is CASSSKWNQPQHF. The CDR3 DNA is TGTGCCAGCAGTTCCAAGTGGAATCAGCCCCAGCATTTT.

A few counts support this clone. The chain carries TRBV7-9 and TRBJ2-1, with unresolved D. This CDR3 region has 11 residues. With 6 bases removed from V and 5 bases from J, the gap between germline ends came to 5 bases. In germline, CDR1 is SEHNR, CDR2 FQNEAQ (reference sequence). The CDR3 loop is CASRLDNEQFF. The CDR3 bases are TGTGCCAGCAGACTTGACAATGAGCAGTTCTTC.

The chain employs TRBV5-5 and TRBJ2-5; TRBD2 agrees at 7 bases. With 4 bases clipped from V and 5 bases from J, the junction kept 5 bases outside the gene matches. Per germline, CDR1 SGHKS and CDR2 YYEKEE (reference sequence). The CDR3 has 13 amino acids. CDR3: CASSAGVQETQYF. In nucleotides, the CDR3 is TGTGCCAGCAGCGCGGGGGTTCAGGAGACCCAGTACTTC.

Points on this clone: A much larger clone is a single base away; this may be a read error. The J gene is TRBJ2-2, the V gene TRBV2, with D perhaps matching TRBD1 or TRBD2 (6 bases each). The CDR3 sequence is 14 residues long. V shed 10 bases and J shed 2 bases, with 14 bases lying between them. The germline V gene encodes CDR1 SNHLY and CDR2 FYNNEI. The chain's CDR3 is CANMRGANTGELFF. DNA of the CDR3: TGTGCCAACATGAGGGGGGCTAACACCGGGGAGCTGTTTTTT.